The next 22 T cell receptor beta chains were all read from a single sample in a study of Tregs in tolerant kidney transplant recipients. Recipients received nonmyeloablative bone marrow transplants from related graft donors, with transient mixed chimerism. Generated by immunoSEQ multiplex PCR, the TCRdb table keeps only in-frame clones and is missing some. The top ten hold more than 1.5% of the sample, which has 95,000 or so clones, more than 85% seen once. This material consisted of CD4+ T cells from blood (PBMCs), taken 12 months after the transplant. All receptors come from a human patient who received a combined kidney and bone marrow transplant. The T cells may come from the graft donor.

The chain recombines TRBV10-3 with TRBJ1-4; no clear D. The CDR3 spans 14 residues. Germline V gene sequence: CDR1 ENHRY, CDR2 SYGVKD. The V and J ends lost 4 bases and 0 bases respectively, with 6 bases between them. The CDR3 sequence: CAISVGATNEKLFF. DNA of the CDR3: TGTGCCATCAGTGTCGGTGCAACTAATGAAAAACTGTTTTTT.

The J gene is TRBJ2-3, the V gene TRBV5-1; TRBD1 matches 8 bases. V shed 3 bases and J 2 bases; nucleotides not matched to a gene: 8. The germline V gene encodes CDR1 SGHRS and CDR2 YFSETQ. CDR3 length equals 16 residues. The CDR3 reads CASSSGQGVYTDTQYF. CDR3 nucleotide sequence: TGCGCCAGCAGCTCCGGACAGGGTGTTTACACAGATACGCAGTATTTT.

The rearrangement joins TRBV9 to TRBJ1-2, with 10 positions matching TRBD1. The germline gives CDR1 SGDLS, CDR2 YYNGEE. The CDR3 runs 14 residues. Germline trimming cut 4 bases from V and 8 bases from J; bases unmatched to any gene: 8. The CDR3 DNA follows: TGTGCCAGCAGCTCCACGACAGGGGGCGCAGGCTACACCTTC. The encoded protein is CASSSTTGGAGYTF.

This chain uses TRBV7-2 with TRBJ2-3; D is perhaps TRBD2 (5 bases). V lost 5 bases, J lost 4 bases, and 13 bases lay in between. This CDR3 has 14 residues. The germline gives CDR1 SGHTA, CDR2 FQGNSA. In DNA form, the CDR3 reads TGTGCCAGCAGCAAACTAGGGAATTCAGATACGCAGTATTTT. Its translation is CASSKLGNSDTQYF.

The chain links TRBV11-3 to TRBJ1-2; a possible D gene is TRBD1 (6 bases). V lost 1 base and J 2 bases, leaving 17 bases between the germline ends. This CDR3 is built from 17 residues. Germline V gene sequence: CDR1 SGHNT, CDR2 YENEEA. DNA for the CDR3: TGTGCCAGCAGCTTAGGTGGGGGCGCCGGGATCAACTATGGCTACACCTTC. Translating it yields CASSLGGGAGINYGYTF. The full variable domain, completed using reference TRBV11-3 and TRBJ1-2, is EAGVVQSPRYKIIEKKQPVAFWCNPISGHNTLYWYLQNLGQGPELLIRYENEEAVDDSQLPKDRFSAERLKGVDSTLKIQPAELGDSAVYLCASSLGGGAGINYGYTFGSGTRLTVV.

CDR3 loop: CASSLEQSTDTQYF. The CDR3 region has the DNA TGCGCCAGCAGCTTGGAACAGAGCACAGATACGCAGTATTTT. V usage is TRBV5-1 and J usage is TRBJ2-3; D is undetermined. The CDR3 is made up of 14 amino acids. V shed 0 bases and J shed 0 bases, with 5 bases lying between them. Germline loops: CDR1 SGHRS, CDR2 YFSETQ. Filled out from reference TRBV5-1 and TRBJ2-3, the complete variable domain reads KAGVTQTPRYLIKTRGQQVTLSCSPISGHRSVSWYQQTPGQGLQFLFEYFSETQRNKGNFPGRFSGRQFSNSRSEMNVSTLELGDSALYLCASSLEQSTDTQYFGPGTRLTVL.

This chain uses TRBV21-1 with TRBJ2-2; TRBD2 is the table's D call and was not checked against the DNA. TRBV21-1 is flagged as a pseudogene. This CDR3 region has 16 residues. In DNA form, the CDR3 reads TGTGCCAGCAGCAAAACGGTTCCTGGAGAAACCGGGGAGCTGTTTTTT. This sequence encodes CASSKTVPGETGELFF.

The gene calls are TRBV2 and TRBJ2-7; 8 nucleotides match TRBD2. Germline V gene lookup returns CDR1 SNHLY and CDR2 FYNNEI. The CDR3 contains 14 residues. J was trimmed by 3 bases and V by 4 bases; bases with no gene match: 5. The CDR3 loop reads CASSVRGGRYEQYF. The DNA for the CDR3 is TGTGCCAGCAGTGTTCGGGGGGGCCGCTACGAGCAGTACTTC.

This chain joins TRBV5-8 and TRBJ1-5, with 9 bases lining up with TRBD1. CDR3 length equals 14 residues. Germline-derived CDR1 and CDR2 are SGHTS and YDEGEE. V shed 4 bases and J 2 bases; nucleotides not matched to a gene: 1. CDR3 protein: CASSRDRGNQPQHF. CDR3 DNA: TGTGCCAGCAGCCGGGACAGGGGCAATCAGCCCCAGCATTTT.

This chain connects TRBV30 to TRBJ1-5; D is uncertain. Germline assignment: CDR1 GTSNPN and CDR2 SVGIG (reference sequence). The CDR3 extends over 14 amino acids. Between the trimmed V and J ends, which lost 2 bases and 6 bases, there was a span of 14 bases. CDR3 amino acids: CAWSIERVLQPQHF. The CDR3 DNA is TGTGCCTGGAGTATAGAGAGGGTACTTCAGCCCCAGCATTTT.

This clone was picked up one time. DNA of the CDR3: TGTGCCAGCAGCTTATTGGGAGGTGAAGCTTTCTTT. This sequence encodes CASSLLGGEAFF. The chain recombines TRBV7-3 with TRBJ1-1, with D unclear. Germline assignment: CDR1 SGHTA and CDR2 FQGTGA. This CDR3 is built from 12 residues. Trimming left V 2 bases short and J 7 bases short, with 8 bases between.

This clone appeared once. The CDR3 DNA reads TGTGCCAGCAGTTTATCGTCCGCGGGGGGCTTCTATGGCTACACCTTC. It yields the protein CASSLSSAGGFYGYTF. This chain connects TRBV27 to TRBJ1-2; TRBD1 is a possible D gene (6 bases). The germline CDR1 and CDR2 sequences are MNHEY and SMNVEV (reference sequence). The CDR3 totals 16 residues. V lost 0 bases and J 4 bases, leaving 15 bases between the germline ends.

This clone was seen a single time. This chain joins TRBV5-1 and TRBJ2-2; D unclear. This CDR3 region has 17 residues. Trimming pared 2 bases from V and 4 bases from J, leaving 18 bases between. Per the germline V gene, CDR1 is SGHRS and CDR2 is YFSETQ. CDR3 amino acids: CASSFAVNRVGTGELFF. Written as DNA, the CDR3 is TGCGCCAGCAGCTTCGCGGTTAACCGGGTGGGCACCGGGGAGCTGTTTTTT.

The chain combines TRBV27 with TRBJ2-7, with D maybe TRBD1 (5 bases). The CDR3 is made up of 16 amino acids. Trimming stripped 3 bases from V and 1 base from J, with 16 bases between. Germline-derived CDR1 and CDR2 are MNHEY and SMNVEV (reference sequence). The CDR3 spells CASSFTGGTISYEQYF. The CDR3 coding sequence is TGTGCCAGCAGTTTTACAGGTGGCACGATTTCCTACGAGCAGTACTTC.

The rearrangement links TRBV18 to TRBJ1-5; no clear D. The CDR3 sequence is 15 residues long. Deletions cut 5 bases from V and 1 base from J, with 12 bases between. Germline V lookup: CDR1 KGHSH, CDR2 LQKENI. CDR3 sequence reads: CASSGGSSSNQPQHF. In DNA form, the CDR3 reads TGTGCCAGCTCAGGAGGATCGTCCAGCAATCAGCCCCAGCATTTT.

V is TRBV4-3 and J is TRBJ2-1; D is perhaps TRBD2 (5 bases). The germline CDR1 and CDR2 sequences are LGHNA and YSLEER. Between the trimmed V and J ends, which lost 0 bases and 6 bases, there was a span of 12 bases. The CDR3 totals 15 residues. CDR3 protein: CASSQENPRVNEQFF. In DNA form, the CDR3 reads TGCGCCAGCAGCCAAGAGAACCCGCGGGTCAATGAGCAGTTCTTC.

The chain couples TRBV2 to TRBJ2-5; possible D gene TRBD2, 6 bases. CDR3 length equals 15 residues. Germline CDR1 SNHLY, CDR2 FYNNEI. Trimming removed 3 bases at V and 5 bases at J, with 16 bases between. The CDR3 is CASSDGTAFSETQYF. Here the CDR3 DNA reads TGTGCCAGCAGTGACGGGACTGCCTTTTCCGAGACCCAGTACTTC.

The rearrangement joins TRBV28 to TRBJ2-5, with D possibly matching TRBD2 (6 bases). TRBJ2-7 explains the end of the DNA better; the J call may be wrong. Germline V gives CDR1 MDHEN, CDR2 SYDVKM. The CDR3 is made up of 14 amino acids. The CDR3 DNA is TGTGCCAGCAGTTATGGGGGGACGTTTTACGAGCAGTACTTC. The encoded protein is CASSYGGTFYEQYF.

The V gene is TRBV29-1, the J gene TRBJ2-5, with 9 bases matching TRBD1. V was pared by 4 bases and J by 6 bases, with 6 bases of the junction left unmatched. Germline V CDR1 and CDR2: SQVTM, ANQGSEA. The CDR3 sequence is 13 residues long. This CDR3 is CSVAGQGTQTQYF. CDR3 nucleotide sequence: TGCAGCGTTGCGGGACAGGGAACGCAGACCCAGTACTTC.

The rearrangement uses TRBV6-5 and TRBJ1-1, with no clear D. V lost 2 bases, J lost 2 bases, and 6 bases lay in between. This CDR3 is 13 amino acids long. Germline CDR1 MNHEY, CDR2 SVGAGI. CDR3 DNA sequence: TGTGCCAGCAGTTACGAGGAAAACACTGAAGCTTTCTTT. This gives the protein CASSYEENTEAFF.

CDR3 sequence: CASSFVWRQGELYEQYF. The DNA of the CDR3 is TGTGCCAGCAGTTTCGTCTGGAGACAGGGGGAGTTATACGAGCAGTACTTC. This chain links TRBV27 with TRBJ2-7, with 9 bases matching TRBD1. This CDR3 spans 17 amino acids. Germline CDR1 MNHEY, CDR2 SMNVEV (reference sequence). Unmatched junction bases numbered 13, after V lost 3 bases and J lost 4 bases.

The chain recombines TRBV27 with TRBJ1-5, with D possibly being TRBD1 (5 bases). V gave up 0 bases and J gave up 4 bases, with 19 bases separating them. The length of the CDR3 is 18 residues. Germline loops: CDR1 MNHEY, CDR2 SMNVEV (reference sequence). The CDR3 nucleotides are TGTGCCAGCAGTTTATCAATAGGGATGGGGGGAAAAAATCAGCCCCAGCATTTT. It yields the protein CASSLSIGMGGKNQPQHF.